These T cell receptor beta chains were read from a single sample in a study of T cell changes during pregnancy in multiple sclerosis. The repertoire was sequenced with immunoSEQ multiplex PCR; TCRdb's copy has only in-frame clones and lacks some. The table shows 70,000 to 100,000 clones, with 85% to 95% occurring only once. The sequencing used peripheral blood, collected in the first trimester of pregnancy. The source is a female donor with multiple sclerosis, enrolled in a pregnancy study. Both conserved end residues are part of each CDR3. Each record gives: D gene, V gene, clone size, J gene, CDR3 DNA, CDR3 protein. The D gene is left open where the match is weak. Expanded clones get a size class; other rows say once, few or many, or leave the size out.

>TRBD2|TRBV30|NA|TRBJ2-1
TGTGCCTGGGCCAAGTTCCCGGGACTAGCGGGGGGGCCGACTAACTACAATGAGCAGTTCTTC
CAWAKFPGLAGGPTNYNEQFF
>TRBD2|TRBV5-1|NA|TRBJ2-1
TGCGCCAGCAGCAGAACACTAGCGCCCAAAGGCAATGAGCAGTTCTTC
CASSRTLAPKGNEQFF
>TRBD1|TRBV4-1|once|TRBJ1-2
TGCGCCAGCAGCCAGGGACTGACAGGGGGATATGGCTACACCTTC
CASSQGLTGGYGYTF
>NA|TRBV20-1|NA|TRBJ2-1
TGCAGTGCTACCCTGGAGCAGTTCTTC
CSATLEQFF
>TRBD1|TRBV2|NA|TRBJ2-7
TGTGCCAGCAGCTACACAGGGGGCCGGTCCTACGAGCAGTACTTC
CASSYTGGRSYEQYF
>NA|TRBV7-3|NA|TRBJ1-6
TGTGCCAGCAGCTTGGGGGCTAGTGTAACACCCCTCCACTTT
CASSLGASVTPLHF
>NA|TRBV18|NA|TRBJ1-1
TGTGCCAGCTCGAGGAGTCCTGAAGCTTTCTTT
CASSRSPEAFF
>NA|TRBV5-1|NA|TRBJ2-3
TGCGCCAGCAGCTTGGGGCAGGGATTAGCAGATACGCAGTATTTT
CASSLGQGLADTQYF
>TRBD1|TRBV5-1|NA|TRBJ2-7
TGCGCCAGCAGCCCTGACAGGGGGATCGACGAGCAGTACTTC
CASSPDRGIDEQYF
>NA|TRBV29-1|NA|TRBJ1-3
TGCAGCGCGAACGGGGGGGACTCTGGAAACACCATATATTTT
CSANGGDSGNTIYF
>NA|TRBV6-5|NA|TRBJ1-1
TGTGCCAGCAGTTACTCTGAGACAACAAACACTGAAGCTTTCTTT
CASSYSETTNTEAFF
>TRBD1|TRBV10-1|NA|TRBJ1-2
TGCGCCAGCCATCCTTGCAGGGGGCTTAGCTATGGCTACACCTTC
CASHPCRGLSYGYTF
>NA|TRBV6-1|NA|TRBJ1-2
TGTGCCAGCAGTGAAAGTGTTGGCAGGGACTATGGCTACACCTTC
CASSESVGRDYGYTF
>NA|TRBV7-3|few|TRBJ2-7
TGTGCCAGCAGCCCGACTGTCTCCTACGAGCAGTACTTC
CASSPTVSYEQYF
>NA|TRBV11-2|NA|TRBJ1-1
TGTGCCAGCAGCTTATACAACGCGGGGGCTTTCTTT
CASSLYNAGAFF
>TRBD1|TRBV6-4|NA|TRBJ2-2
TGTGCCAGCAGGGCAGGACAGGAGTCAGGGGAGCTGTTTTTT
CASRAGQESGELFF
>NA|TRBV5-1|NA|TRBJ1-6
TGCGCCAGCAGCCCCCAAGGGGGAGGGTCCGATTCACCCCTCCACTTT
CASSPQGGGSDSPLHF
>NA|TRBV19|NA|TRBJ2-5
TGTGCCAGTAGTGGCACAGGGCCCCAAGAGACCCAGTACTTC
CASSGTGPQETQYF
>NA|TRBV2|few|TRBJ1-1
TGTGCCAGCAGTGATTTGGCGGGAAAAATGAACACTGAAGCTTTCTTT
CASSDLAGKMNTEAFF
>NA|TRBV2|NA|TRBJ2-7
TGTGCCACCCATACAGGGATGGACGAGCAGTACTTC
CATHTGMDEQYF
>TRBD2|TRBV27|NA|TRBJ2-3
TGTGCCAGCAGTTCTCTAGCGGGGTCCACAGATACGCAGTATTTT
CASSSLAGSTDTQYF
>NA|TRBV6-1|NA|TRBJ2-6
TGTGCCAGCAGTGTGGAGGGGTCTGGGGCCAACGTCCTGACTTTC
CASSVEGSGANVLTF
>NA|TRBV29-1|NA|TRBJ1-1
TGCAGCGTTGCCCCCAGAGGACAGCCGAAGAACACTGAAGCTTTCTTT
CSVAPRGQPKNTEAFF
>NA|TRBV29-1|NA|TRBJ2-5
TGCAGCGTTGTGCCCGCAGGCTTCCAAGAGACCCAGTACTTC
CSVVPAGFQETQYF
>TRBD2|TRBV4-1|once|TRBJ2-1
TGCGCCAGCAGCCTACCGGGGGGGCGCAATGAGCAGTTCTTC
CASSLPGGRNEQFF
>NA|TRBV7-9|NA|TRBJ1-3
TGTGCCAGCAGCTTAGGCCAGGGCTCTGGAAACACCATATATTTT
CASSLGQGSGNTIYF
>NA|TRBV7-9|NA|TRBJ2-7
TGTGCCAGCAGCTCGCTCAAGGGACTGTCCTACGAGCAGTACTTC
CASSSLKGLSYEQYF
>TRBD2|TRBV6-6|NA|TRBJ2-3
TGTGCCAGTAGCGGGGCTTACACAGATACGCAGTATTTT
CASSGAYTDTQYF
>TRBD1|TRBV5-1|NA|TRBJ2-1
TGCGCCAGCAGCTTGGTCTCGGACAGGTACAATGAGCAGTTCTTC
CASSLVSDRYNEQFF
>NA|TRBV11-2|NA|TRBJ1-2
TGTGCCAGCAGCCCCAGCGGACAGCTGTATGGCTACACCTTC
CASSPSGQLYGYTF
>TRBD1|TRBV5-4|NA|TRBJ1-1
TGTGCCAGCAGCTGGGGGACAGGGCAAAACACTGAAGCTTTCTTT
CASSWGTGQNTEAFF
>NA|TRBV7-9|few|TRBJ2-7
TGTGCCAGCAGCCCGGCCGGGGACGAGCAGTACTTC
CASSPAGDEQYF
>NA|TRBV29-1|NA|TRBJ2-7
TGCAGCGTTGTCGGGGTACCAGCCTACGAGCAGTACTTC
CSVVGVPAYEQYF
>TRBD2|TRBV6-1|once|TRBJ2-5
TGTGCCAGCAGTGAGTCGAGCGGGGGGGCCGCAGAGACCCAGTACTTC
CASSESSGGAAETQYF
>NA|TRBV5-6|NA|TRBJ1-1
TGTGCCAGCGGATATAGCGGGTACGGGTGGACTGAAGCTTTCTTT
CASGYSGYGWTEAFF
>TRBD1|TRBV7-9|NA|TRBJ2-2
TGTGCCAGCAGTTCGCTCCCCCAGGGGGCGCACACCGGGGAGCTGTTTTTT
CASSSLPQGAHTGELFF
>NA|TRBV7-2|few|TRBJ2-7
TGTGCCAGCAGCTTAGGACAGAGCCTTGACGACGAGCAGTACTTC
CASSLGQSLDDEQYF
>NA|TRBV6-5|NA|TRBJ2-1
TGTGCCAGCAGTTCCTTCGGGTTAAGCTCCTACAATGAGCAGTTCTTC
CASSSFGLSSYNEQFF